Below are 22 T cell receptor beta chains sequenced from a single sample in a study. TCRdb used MiXCR to reprocess the RT-PCR reads, holding one entry per CDR3 protein. The sample yields more than 600,000 distinct CDR3 sequences, 12% to 15% seen once. Sequencing input: memory CD4+ T cells from blood. The receptor set was obtained from a female donor in good health, serving as a healthy control.

The rearrangement uses TRBV20-1 and TRBJ1-4; TRBD1 is a possible D gene (5 bases). CDR3 length equals 14 residues. The V end lost 0 bases, the J end lost 4 bases, and 9 bases lay between the germline ends. The V gene's germline CDR1 is DFQATT and CDR2 SNEGSKA (reference sequence). CDR3: CSARDPQGNEKLFF. The CDR3 bases are TGCAGTGCTAGAGACCCGCAGGGTAATGAAAAACTGTTTTTT.

This chain joins TRBV20-1 and TRBJ2-5; tentative D call: TRBD1 (5 bases). Germline V gene data show CDR1 as DFQATT and CDR2 as SNEGSKA (reference sequence). V was trimmed by 6 bases and J by 3 bases, leaving 14 bases between them. CDR3 length equals 13 residues. CDR3 residues: CSAHKQEKETQYF. The CDR3 bases are TGCAGTGCCCACAAACAGGAGAAAGAGACCCAGTACTTC.

Only a few counts were recorded for this clonotype. The CDR3 DNA follows: TGCGCCAGCAGCCAAGTTCGGGATACGCAGTATTTT. It specifies CASSQVRDTQYF. The gene calls are TRBV4-1 and TRBJ2-3; the D is unclear. CDR1 is MGHRA and CDR2 is YSYEKL in the germline V gene. CDR3 size: 12 residues. V lost 1 base to trimming and J lost 6 bases, with 5 bases between them.

This clonotype was detected only a few times. The chain has TRBV20-1 and TRBJ2-2, with TRBD1 matching 9 bases. The junction had 4 bases not matched to a gene; V was cut back by 4 bases and J by 1 base. The CDR3 is made up of 15 amino acids. Germline values: CDR1 DFQATT, CDR2 SNEGSKA (reference sequence). The CDR3 coding sequence is TGCAGTGCTATGACAGGGGGACTGAACACCGGGGAGCTGTTTTTT. Protein sequence: CSAMTGGLNTGELFF.

This clonotype has ten or more counts. The CDR3 DNA is TGTGCCAGCAGCTTAGCCGGGACAGGGTACTACGAGCAGTACTTC. This sequence encodes CASSLAGTGYYEQYF. The rearrangement uses TRBV7-2 and TRBJ2-7, with TRBD1 matching over 9 bases. V lost 0 bases and J lost 3; bases outside the gene matches: 3. CDR1 SGHTA and CDR2 FQGNSA come from the germline V gene. The CDR3 runs 15 residues.

The V and J genes are TRBV10-3 and TRBJ1-1; D is unclear. With 6 bases removed from V and 10 bases from J, the gap between germline ends came to 9 bases. Germline V lookup: CDR1 ENHRY, CDR2 SYGVKD. This CDR3 has 10 amino acids. The DNA of the CDR3 is TGTGCCATCAGCGGACTGGGAGCTTTCTTT. Translated: CAISGLGAFF.

This clonotype has ten or more counts. The rearrangement links TRBV6-4 to TRBJ2-1; tentatively, D is TRBD2 (5 bases). V was clipped by 2 bases and J by 15 bases, with 17 bases between them. Germline-derived CDR1 and CDR2 are MRHNA and SNTAGT. The CDR3 sequence is 13 residues long. The CDR3 protein is CASSDILGAPGFF. The CDR3, as DNA: TGTGCCAGCAGTGACATACTGGGAGCGCCTGGGTTCTTC.

This chain links TRBV20-1 with TRBJ1-2; D gene uncertain. CDR1 is DFQATT and CDR2 is SNEGSKA in the germline V gene (reference sequence). V lost 6 bases and J lost 4, with 9 bases in between. The CDR3 contains 11 residues. The CDR3 protein is CSAEWLYGYTF. CDR3 nucleotides: TGCAGTGCCGAATGGCTCTATGGCTACACCTTC.

This clonotype was recorded many times. V and J are TRBV12-3 or TRBV12-4 and TRBJ2-1; possible D gene TRBD1, 5 bases. V was shortened by 7 bases and J by 9 bases, with 16 bases between the two germline ends. CDR3 size: 13 residues. CDR3 residues: CASINQGIGEQFF. DNA of the CDR3: TGTGCCAGCATCAATCAGGGTATTGGTGAGCAGTTCTTC.

This clonotype was detected a few times. The chain couples TRBV6-1 to TRBJ2-3; D unresolved. The length of the CDR3 is 14 residues. The germline CDR1 and CDR2 sequences are MNHNS and SASEGT. Between the trimmed V and J ends, which lost 2 bases and 5 bases, there was a span of 11 bases. Written as DNA, the CDR3 is TGTGCCAGCAGTGAACTGGTGGGCGGAGATACGCAGTATTTT. As protein: CASSELVGGDTQYF.

Only a few counts were recorded for this clonotype. V is TRBV2 and J is TRBJ1-5; weak D call: TRBD1 (5 bases). The V and J ends lost 4 bases and 4 bases respectively, with 14 bases between them. In germline, CDR1 is SNHLY, CDR2 FYNNEI. The CDR3 loop spans 15 amino acids. As DNA, the CDR3 is TGTGCCAGCAGTGGTGGGTCAGGGAGAAATCAGCCCCAGCATTTT. It is translated as CASSGGSGRNQPQHF.

There are a few counts of this clonotype. The chain recombines TRBV6-2 or TRBV6-3 with TRBJ1-5, with 8 bases lining up with TRBD1. Germline values: CDR1 MNHEY, CDR2 SVGEGT. This CDR3 has 18 residues. Losses at the gene ends were 5 bases for V and 6 bases for J; bases not matched to a gene: 18. The chain's CDR3 is CASSTGQGIFSVSQPQHF. The CDR3 region has the DNA TGTGCCAGCAGTACCGGACAGGGTATATTTAGTGTCAGTCAGCCCCAGCATTTT.

V is TRBV27 and J is TRBJ2-7; 12 bases map to TRBD2. This CDR3 is 16 amino acids long. J lost 4 bases, V lost 8 bases, and 12 bases had no gene match. CDR1 is MNHEY and CDR2 is SMNVEV in the germline V gene (reference sequence). DNA of the CDR3: TGTGCCAGCCGAAAGGCCACTAGCGGGAGGAGGTACGAGCAGTACTTC. Its protein is CASRKATSGRRYEQYF.

The rearrangement uses TRBV6-5 and TRBJ1-2; TRBD1 matches at 8 bases. The J segment lost 2 bases and the V segment lost 0 bases, leaving 2 bases of the junction unmatched. Germline lookup yields CDR1 MNHEY and CDR2 SVGAGI. CDR3 length: 15 residues. CDR3 region: CASSYSDRGNYGYTF. The DNA for the CDR3 is TGTGCCAGCAGTTACTCTGACAGGGGCAACTATGGCTACACCTTC.

This clonotype was seen repeatedly, ten times or more. The chain recombines TRBV11-2 with TRBJ1-1; D not resolved. The CDR3 sequence is 15 residues long. Trimming removed 5 bases at V and 0 bases at J, with 13 bases between. CDR1 and CDR2 (germline): SGHAT, FQNNGV. The CDR3 reads CASSPGGAMNTEAFF. The CDR3 nucleotides are TGTGCCAGCAGCCCCGGCGGCGCTATGAACACTGAAGCTTTCTTT.

Comments on this clonotype: The germline gene is not matched at one end of the junction; a read error may be the cause. The rearrangement joins TRBV2 to TRBJ2-3, with D perhaps TRBD1 (6 bases). The CDR3 is 14 amino acids. Per germline, CDR1 SNHLY and CDR2 FYNNEI. The CDR3 bases are TGTGCCAGCAGTGGAGGGGGACGCACAGATGCGCAGTATTTT. Protein: CASSGGGRTDAQYF.

The gene calls are TRBV6-1 and TRBJ1-1; no clear D. The length of the CDR3 is 12 residues. Germline CDR1 MNHNS, CDR2 SASEGT. Trimming removed 9 bases from V and 8 bases from J, with 16 bases in between. The DNA for the CDR3 is TGTGCCAGTGATTATTTGGGTGGAGAAGCTTTCTTT. This translates into CASDYLGGEAFF.

The V gene is TRBV20-1, the J gene TRBJ2-5; tentatively, D is TRBD2 (5 bases). Germline V gene data show CDR1 as DFQATT and CDR2 as SNEGSKA (reference sequence). V was trimmed by 2 bases and J by 5 bases, leaving 18 bases between them. The CDR3 consists of 15 residues. The CDR3 DNA reads TGCAGTGCTAGATCGCGCGAGGGCCTGCGCGAGACCCAGTACTTC. Protein product: CSARSREGLRETQYF.

This clonotype appeared many times. CDR3 nucleotides: TGTGCCAGCAGCCAAGAGGCACGAGCGGGAAGCACAGATACGCAGTATTTT. Translated, it gives CASSQEARAGSTDTQYF. This sequence joins TRBV4-2 and TRBJ2-3; 7 nucleotides line up with TRBD2. The germline V gene encodes CDR1 LGHNA and CDR2 YNFKEQ. The CDR3 consists of 17 residues. The ends lost 0 bases at V and 0 bases at J; junction bases unmatched: 6.

This clonotype was observed a few times. The CDR3 bases are TGCGCCAGCAGCACCCTTAGCGGGAGGGCCGCAAGTGAGCAGTTCTTC. Protein sequence: CASSTLSGRAASEQFF. The chain recombines TRBV5-1 with TRBJ2-1; TRBD2 matches at 11 bases. Trimming removed 4 bases from V and 9 bases from J; junction bases left unmatched: 12. Per germline, CDR1 SGHRS and CDR2 YFSETQ. CDR3 size: 16 residues.

This clonotype has at least ten counts. This rearrangement joins TRBV20-1 to TRBJ2-7; 7 bases match TRBD2. The V segment lost 6 bases and the J segment 4 bases; nucleotides outside the gene matches: 3. Germline lookup yields CDR1 DFQATT and CDR2 SNEGSKA (reference sequence). The CDR3 has 11 residues. CDR3 in amino acids: CSASSGYEQYF. The DNA for the CDR3 is TGCAGTGCGAGTAGCGGGTACGAGCAGTACTTC.

This clonotype showed up just a few times. The chain recombines TRBV28 with TRBJ1-2; D call uncertain. Trimming shortened V by 2 bases and J by 8 bases, and 12 bases separated the two germline ends. Per germline, CDR1 MDHEN and CDR2 SYDVKM. This CDR3 comprises 13 residues. The CDR3 DNA reads TGTGCCAGCAGTTTAAGGCCCAACGCCGGCTACACCTTC. As protein: CASSLRPNAGYTF.